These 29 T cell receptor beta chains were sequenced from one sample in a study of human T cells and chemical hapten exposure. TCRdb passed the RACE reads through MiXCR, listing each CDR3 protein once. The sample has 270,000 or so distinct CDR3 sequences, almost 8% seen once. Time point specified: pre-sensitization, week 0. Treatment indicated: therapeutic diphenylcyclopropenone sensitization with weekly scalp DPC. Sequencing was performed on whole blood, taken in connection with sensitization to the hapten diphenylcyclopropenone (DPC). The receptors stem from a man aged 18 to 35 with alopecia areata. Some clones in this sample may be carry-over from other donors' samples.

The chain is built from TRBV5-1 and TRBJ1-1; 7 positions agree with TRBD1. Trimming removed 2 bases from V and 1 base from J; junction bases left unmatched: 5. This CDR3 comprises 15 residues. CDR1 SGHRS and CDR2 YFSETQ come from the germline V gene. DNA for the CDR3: TGCGCCAGCAGCTTTCGGACAGGTGCGAACACTGAAGCTTTCTTT. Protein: CASSFRTGANTEAFF.

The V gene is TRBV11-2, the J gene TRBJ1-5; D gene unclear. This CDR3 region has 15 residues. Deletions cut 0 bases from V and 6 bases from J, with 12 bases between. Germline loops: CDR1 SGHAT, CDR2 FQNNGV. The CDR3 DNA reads TGTGCCAGCAGCTTAGATTCGGTCGGAGGTCAGCCCCAGCATTTT. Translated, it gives CASSLDSVGGQPQHF.

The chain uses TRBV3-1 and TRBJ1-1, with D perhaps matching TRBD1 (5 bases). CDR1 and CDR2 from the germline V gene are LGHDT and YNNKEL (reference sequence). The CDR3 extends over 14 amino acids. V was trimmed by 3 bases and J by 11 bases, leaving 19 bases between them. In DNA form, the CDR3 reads TGTGCCAGCAGCCACCGAGTTGAGGGGCAGTCGGCTTTCTTT. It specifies CASSHRVEGQSAFF.

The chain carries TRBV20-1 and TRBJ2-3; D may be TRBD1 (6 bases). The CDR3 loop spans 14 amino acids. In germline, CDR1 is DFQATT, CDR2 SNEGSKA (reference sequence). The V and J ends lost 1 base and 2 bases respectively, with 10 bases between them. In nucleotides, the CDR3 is TGCAGTGCTAGAGTGGCAGGGGCCACAGATACGCAGTATTTT. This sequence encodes CSARVAGATDTQYF.

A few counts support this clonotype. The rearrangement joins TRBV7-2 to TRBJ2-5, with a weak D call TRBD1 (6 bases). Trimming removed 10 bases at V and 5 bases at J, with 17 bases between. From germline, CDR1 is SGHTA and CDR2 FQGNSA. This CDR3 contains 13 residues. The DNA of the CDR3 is TGTGCCAACAGGATCCGGGACAAGGAGACCCAGTACTTC. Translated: CANRIRDKETQYF. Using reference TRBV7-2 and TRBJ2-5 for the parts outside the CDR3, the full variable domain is GAGVSQSPSNKVTEKGKDVELRCDPISGHTALYWYRQSLGQGLEFLIYFQGNSAPDKSGLPSDRFSAERTGGSVSTLTIQRTQQEDSAVYLCANRIRDKETQYFGPGTRLLVL.

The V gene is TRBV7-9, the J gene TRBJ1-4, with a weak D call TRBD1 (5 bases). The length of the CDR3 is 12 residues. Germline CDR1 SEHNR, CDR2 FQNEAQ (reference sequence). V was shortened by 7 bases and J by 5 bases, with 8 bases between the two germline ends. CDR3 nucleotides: TGTGCCAGCACCGGGGGGAATGAAAAACTGTTTTTT. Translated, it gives CASTGGNEKLFF.

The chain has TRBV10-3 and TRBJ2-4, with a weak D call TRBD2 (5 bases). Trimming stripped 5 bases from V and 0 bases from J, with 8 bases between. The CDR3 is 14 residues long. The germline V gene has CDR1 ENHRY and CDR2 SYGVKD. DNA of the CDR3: TGTGCCATCAGTCCCGGGGAAGCCAAAAACATTCAGTACTTC. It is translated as CAISPGEAKNIQYF.

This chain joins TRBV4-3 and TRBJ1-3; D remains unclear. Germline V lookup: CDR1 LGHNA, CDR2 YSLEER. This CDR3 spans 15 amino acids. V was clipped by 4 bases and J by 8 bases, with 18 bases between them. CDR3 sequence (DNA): TGCGCCAGCAGCCCGCGGCCCGAAACTGAATACACCATATATTTT. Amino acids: CASSPRPETEYTIYF.

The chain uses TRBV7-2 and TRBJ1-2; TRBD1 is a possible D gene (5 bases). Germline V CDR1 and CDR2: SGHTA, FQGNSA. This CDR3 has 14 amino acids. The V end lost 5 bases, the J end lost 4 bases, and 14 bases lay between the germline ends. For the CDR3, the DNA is TGTGCCAGCAGCCCCTACGGGGGTTTCTATGGCTACACCTTC. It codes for CASSPYGGFYGYTF.

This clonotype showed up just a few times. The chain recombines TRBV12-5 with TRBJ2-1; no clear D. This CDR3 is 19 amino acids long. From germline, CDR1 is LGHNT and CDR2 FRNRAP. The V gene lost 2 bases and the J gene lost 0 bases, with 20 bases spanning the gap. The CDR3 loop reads CASGLPNQETFSSYNEQFF. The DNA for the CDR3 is TGTGCTAGTGGTTTGCCCAATCAAGAAACTTTTAGCTCCTACAATGAGCAGTTCTTC. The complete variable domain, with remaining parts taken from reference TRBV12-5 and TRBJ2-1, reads DARVTQTPRHKVTEMGQEVTMRCQPILGHNTVFWYRQTMMQGLELLAYFRNRAPLDDSGMPKDRFSAEMPDATLATLKIQPSEPRDSAVYFCASGLPNQETFSSYNEQFFGPGTRLTVL.

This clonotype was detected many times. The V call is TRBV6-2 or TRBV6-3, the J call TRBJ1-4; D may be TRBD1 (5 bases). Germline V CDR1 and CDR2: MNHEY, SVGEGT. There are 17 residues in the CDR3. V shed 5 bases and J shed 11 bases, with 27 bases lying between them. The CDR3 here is CASSRPPDTGTAEKLFF. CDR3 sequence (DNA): TGTGCCAGCAGTCGCCCACCTGATACCGGGACCGCTGAGAAACTGTTTTTT.

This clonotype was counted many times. The CDR3 loop is CASKKSGYTEAFF. DNA of the CDR3: TGTGCCAGCAAAAAATCCGGCTACACTGAAGCTTTCTTT. This chain connects TRBV6-2 or TRBV6-3 to TRBJ1-1; D is uncertain. This CDR3 is 13 amino acids long. With 7 bases removed from V and 3 bases from J, the gap between germline ends came to 12 bases. The germline V gene has CDR1 MNHEY and CDR2 SVGEGT.

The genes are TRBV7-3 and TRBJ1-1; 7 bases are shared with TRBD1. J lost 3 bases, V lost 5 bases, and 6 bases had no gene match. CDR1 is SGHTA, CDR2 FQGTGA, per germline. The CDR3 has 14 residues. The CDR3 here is CASSAGGGDTEAFF. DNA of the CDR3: TGTGCCAGCAGCGCAGGGGGAGGGGACACTGAAGCTTTCTTT.

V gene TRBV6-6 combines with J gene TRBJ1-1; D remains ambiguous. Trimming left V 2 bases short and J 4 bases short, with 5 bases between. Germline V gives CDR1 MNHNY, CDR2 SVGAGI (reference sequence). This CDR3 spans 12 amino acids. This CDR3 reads CASSYDSTEAFF. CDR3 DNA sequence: TGTGCCAGCAGTTACGATTCCACTGAAGCTTTCTTT.

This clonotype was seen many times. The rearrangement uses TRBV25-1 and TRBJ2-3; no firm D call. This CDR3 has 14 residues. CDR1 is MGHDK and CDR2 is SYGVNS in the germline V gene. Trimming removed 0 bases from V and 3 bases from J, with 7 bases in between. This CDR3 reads CASSEYSGTDTQYF. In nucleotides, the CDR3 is TGTGCCAGCAGTGAATATAGTGGGACAGATACGCAGTATTTT.

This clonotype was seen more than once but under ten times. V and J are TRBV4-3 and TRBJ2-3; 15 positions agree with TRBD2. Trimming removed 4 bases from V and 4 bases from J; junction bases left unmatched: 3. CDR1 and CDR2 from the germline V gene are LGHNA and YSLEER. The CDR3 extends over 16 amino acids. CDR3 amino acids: CASSRGLAGGADTQYF. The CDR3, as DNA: TGCGCCAGCAGCCGCGGACTAGCGGGGGGGGCAGATACGCAGTATTTT.

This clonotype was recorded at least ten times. The CDR3 DNA reads TGCGCCAGCAGCCAGACAAAGGGGCGGCGGATTCAGTACTTC. Translated: CASSQTKGRRIQYF. This chain connects TRBV4-3 to TRBJ2-4, with a possible D match to TRBD1 (5 bases). CDR3 length: 14 amino acids. Trimming left V 3 bases short and J 10 bases short, with 16 bases between. Per the germline V gene, CDR1 is LGHNA and CDR2 is YSLEER.

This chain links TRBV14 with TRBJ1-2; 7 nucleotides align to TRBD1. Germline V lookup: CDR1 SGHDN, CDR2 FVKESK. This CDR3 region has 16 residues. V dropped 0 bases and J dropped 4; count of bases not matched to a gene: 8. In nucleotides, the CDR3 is TGTGCCAGCAGCCAAGACCCCAGGGGGGCAGTCTATGGCTACACCTTC. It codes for CASSQDPRGAVYGYTF.

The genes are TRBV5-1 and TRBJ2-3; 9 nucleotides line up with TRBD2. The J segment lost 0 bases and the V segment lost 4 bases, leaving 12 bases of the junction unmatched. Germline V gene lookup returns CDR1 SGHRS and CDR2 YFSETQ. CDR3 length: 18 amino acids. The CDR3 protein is CASSTSPLAGHSTDTQYF. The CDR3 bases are TGCGCCAGCAGCACCTCTCCGCTAGCGGGGCATAGCACAGATACGCAGTATTTT.

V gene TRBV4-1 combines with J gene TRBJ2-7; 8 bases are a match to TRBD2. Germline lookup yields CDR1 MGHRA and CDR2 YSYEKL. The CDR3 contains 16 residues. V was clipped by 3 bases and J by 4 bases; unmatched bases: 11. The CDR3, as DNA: TGCGCCAGCAGCCACACCGGGACTAGAGTATGGTACGAGCAGTACTTC. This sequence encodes CASSHTGTRVWYEQYF.

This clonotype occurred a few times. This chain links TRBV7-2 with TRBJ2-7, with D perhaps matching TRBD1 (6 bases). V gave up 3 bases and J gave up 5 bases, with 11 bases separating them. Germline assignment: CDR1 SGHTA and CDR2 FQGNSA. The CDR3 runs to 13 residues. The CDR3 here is CASSLLQGHEQYV. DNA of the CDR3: TGTGCCAGCAGCTTGTTACAGGGACACGAGCAGTACGTC.

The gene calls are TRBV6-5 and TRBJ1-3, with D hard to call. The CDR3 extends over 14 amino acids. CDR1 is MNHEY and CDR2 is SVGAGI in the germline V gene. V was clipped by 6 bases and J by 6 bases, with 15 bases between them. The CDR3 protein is CASSLEGLENTIYF. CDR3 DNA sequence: TGTGCCAGCAGCCTCGAAGGGTTGGAAAACACCATATATTTT.

The CDR3 DNA is TGTGCCAGCAACGACAGGGTCAATCAGCCCCAGCATTTT. This gives the protein CASNDRVNQPQHF. The chain links TRBV6-2 or TRBV6-3 to TRBJ1-5; 7 positions agree with TRBD1. The germline gives CDR1 MNHEY, CDR2 SVGEGT. The CDR3 has 13 residues. The trim removed 7 bases at V and 3 bases at J, leaving 3 bases unmatched.

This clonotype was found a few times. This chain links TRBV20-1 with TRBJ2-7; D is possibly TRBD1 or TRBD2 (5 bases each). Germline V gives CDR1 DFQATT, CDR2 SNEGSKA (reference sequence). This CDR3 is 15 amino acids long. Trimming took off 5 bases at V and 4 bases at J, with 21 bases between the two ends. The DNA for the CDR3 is TGCAGTGCTCTCGGGGCCAGGAAGGGGTATTACGAGCAGTACTTC. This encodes CSALGARKGYYEQYF.

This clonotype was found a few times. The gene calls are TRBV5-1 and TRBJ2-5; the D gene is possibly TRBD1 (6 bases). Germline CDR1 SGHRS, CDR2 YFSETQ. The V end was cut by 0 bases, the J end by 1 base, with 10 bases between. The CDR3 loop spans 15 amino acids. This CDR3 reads CASSLARQAQETQYF. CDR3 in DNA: TGCGCCAGCAGCTTGGCCAGACAGGCCCAAGAGACCCAGTACTTC.

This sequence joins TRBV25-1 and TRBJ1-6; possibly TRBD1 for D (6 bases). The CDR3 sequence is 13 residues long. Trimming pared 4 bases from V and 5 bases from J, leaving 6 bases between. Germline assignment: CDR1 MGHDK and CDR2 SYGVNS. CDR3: CASSGQDNSPLHF. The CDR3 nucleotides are TGTGCCAGCAGTGGACAGGATAATTCACCCCTCCACTTT.

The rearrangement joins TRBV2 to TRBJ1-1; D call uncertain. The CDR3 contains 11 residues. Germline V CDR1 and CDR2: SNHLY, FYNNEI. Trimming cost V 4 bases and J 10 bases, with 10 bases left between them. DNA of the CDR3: TGTGCCAGCAGTGTAGTCGCGGCAGCTTTCTTT. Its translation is CASSVVAAAFF.

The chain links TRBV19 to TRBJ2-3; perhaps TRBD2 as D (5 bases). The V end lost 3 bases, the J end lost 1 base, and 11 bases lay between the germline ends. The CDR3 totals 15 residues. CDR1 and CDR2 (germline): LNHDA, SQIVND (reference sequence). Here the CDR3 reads CASSIREWGTDTQYF. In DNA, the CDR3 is TGTGCCAGTAGTATCCGGGAATGGGGCACAGATACGCAGTATTTT.

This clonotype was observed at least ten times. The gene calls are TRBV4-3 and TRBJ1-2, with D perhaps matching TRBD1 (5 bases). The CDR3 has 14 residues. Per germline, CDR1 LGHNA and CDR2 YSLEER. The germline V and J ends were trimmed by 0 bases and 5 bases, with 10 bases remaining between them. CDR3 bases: TGCGCCAGCAGCCAAGACCGGGGCTGGTATGGCTACACCTTC. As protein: CASSQDRGWYGYTF.